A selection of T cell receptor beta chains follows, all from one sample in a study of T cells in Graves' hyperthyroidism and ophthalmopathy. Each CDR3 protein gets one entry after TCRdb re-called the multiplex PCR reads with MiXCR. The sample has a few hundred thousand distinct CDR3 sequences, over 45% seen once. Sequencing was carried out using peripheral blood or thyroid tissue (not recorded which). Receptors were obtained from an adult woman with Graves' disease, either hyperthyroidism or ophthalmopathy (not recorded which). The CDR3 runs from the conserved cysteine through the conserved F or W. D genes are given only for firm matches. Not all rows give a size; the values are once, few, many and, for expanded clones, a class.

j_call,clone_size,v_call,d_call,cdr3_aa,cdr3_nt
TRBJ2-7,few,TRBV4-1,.,CASSLLAGGGEQYF,TGCGCCAGCAGCCTGCTAGCCGGAGGGGGTGAGCAGTACTTC
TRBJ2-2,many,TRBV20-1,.,CSARGQPGELFF,TGCAGTGCTAGGGGGCAGCCCGGGGAGCTGTTTTTT
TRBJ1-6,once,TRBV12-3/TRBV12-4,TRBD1,CASSLRAGQGTSPLHF,TGTGCCAGCAGTCTCCGTGCGGGACAGGGGACTTCACCCCTCCACTTT
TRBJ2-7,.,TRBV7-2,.,CASSLARPGSSEQYF,TGTGCCAGCAGCTTAGCACGCCCCGGTTCTTCCGAGCAGTACTTC
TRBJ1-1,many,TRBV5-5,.,CASSRLGVNTEAFF,TGTGCCAGCAGCCGCTTAGGGGTGAACACTGAAGCTTTCTTT
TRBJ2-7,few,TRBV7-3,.,CASSPVPDYEQYF,TGTGCCAGCAGCCCCGTCCCTGACTACGAGCAGTACTTC
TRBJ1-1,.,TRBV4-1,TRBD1,CASSEGDRGLGSEAFF,TGTGCCAGCAGCGAAGGGGACAGGGGGCTCGGGTCTGAAGCTTTCTTT
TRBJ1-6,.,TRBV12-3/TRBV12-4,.,CASDPGRKLTLHF,TGTGCCAGCGATCCGGGTCGGAAGCTTACCCTCCACTTT
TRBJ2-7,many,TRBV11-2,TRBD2,CASSSGLASYEQYF,TGTGCCAGCAGCTCTGGACTAGCGAGTTACGAGCAGTACTTC
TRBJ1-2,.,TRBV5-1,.,CASSLWGPGSDYGYTF,TGCGCCAGCAGCTTGTGGGGGCCGGGTTCGGACTATGGCTACACCTTC
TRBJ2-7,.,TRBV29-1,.,CSVEGGAWGTYEQYF,TGCAGCGTTGAAGGGGGAGCGTGGGGAACGTACGAGCAGTACTTC
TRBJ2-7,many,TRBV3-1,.,CASSRPLAAEQYF,TGTGCCAGCAGCCGCCCACTAGCTGCCGAGCAGTACTTC
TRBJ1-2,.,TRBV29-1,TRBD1,CSVEAGGASGYTF,TGCAGCGTTGAGGCAGGGGGCGCGAGTGGCTACACCTTC
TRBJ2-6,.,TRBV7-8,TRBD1,CASSSDRLNTEAF,TGTGCCAGCAGCTCGGACAGGCTGAACACTGAAGCTTTC
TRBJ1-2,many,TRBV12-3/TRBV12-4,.,CASSPAARGVGYTF,TGTGCCAGCAGTCCAGCCGCCAGGGGCGTGGGCTACACCTTC
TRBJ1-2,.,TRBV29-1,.,CSVYGNYGYTF,TGCAGCGTTTACGGGAACTATGGCTACACCTTC
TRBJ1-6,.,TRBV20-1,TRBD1,CSATRGDRVESPLHF,TGCAGTGCAACCCGGGGGGACAGGGTGGAATCACCCCTCCACTTT
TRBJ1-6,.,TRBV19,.,CASSISRGGGSPLHF,TGTGCCAGTAGTATCAGCCGGGGCGGTGGCTCACCCCTCCACTTT
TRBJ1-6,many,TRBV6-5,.,CASSLKFYNSPLHF,TGTGCCAGCAGTTTAAAATTTTATAATTCACCCCTCCACTTT
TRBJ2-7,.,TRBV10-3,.,CAISEDGTSREQYF,TGTGCCATCAGTGAAGACGGGACCAGCCGCGAGCAGTACTTC
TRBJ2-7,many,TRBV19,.,CASRRDPSSYEQYF,TGTGCCAGTAGAAGGGACCCGAGCTCCTACGAGCAGTACTTC
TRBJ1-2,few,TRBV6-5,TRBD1,CATKGADYGYTF,TGTGCCACCAAGGGGGCGGACTATGGCTACACCTTC
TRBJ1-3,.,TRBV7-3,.,CASSLVGWSSGNTIYF,TGTGCCAGCAGCTTAGTAGGGTGGAGCTCTGGAAACACCATATATTTT
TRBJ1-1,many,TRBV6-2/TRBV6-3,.,CASSYSTIAMNTEAFF,TGTGCCAGCAGTTACTCGACGATAGCCATGAACACTGAAGCTTTCTTT
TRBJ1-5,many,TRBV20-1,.,CSASGEVNQPQHF,TGCAGTGCTAGTGGGGAGGTAAATCAGCCCCAGCATTTT
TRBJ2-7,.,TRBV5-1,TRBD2,CASRPGLDPFEQYF,TGCGCCAGTCGACCGGGACTAGATCCTTTCGAGCAGTACTTC
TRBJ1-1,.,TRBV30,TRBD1,CAWILHRDRGDVSTEAFF,TGTGCCTGGATTCTCCACCGGGACAGGGGGGACGTCAGCACTGAAGCTTTCTTT
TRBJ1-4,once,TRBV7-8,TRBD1,CASTRGPGDNEKLFF,TGTGCCAGCACGAGGGGGCCGGGAGATAATGAAAAACTGTTTTTT
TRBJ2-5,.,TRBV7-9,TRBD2,CASLPAGVGETQYF,TGTGCCAGCCTCCCTGCGGGAGTAGGTGAGACCCAGTACTTC
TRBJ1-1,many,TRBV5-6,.,CASSPQDTLYPGAFF,TGTGCCAGCAGCCCACAGGACACCTTATACCCGGGTGCTTTCTTT
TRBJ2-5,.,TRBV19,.,CASSMAGGDTQYF,TGTGCCAGCAGTATGGCCGGAGGAGATACCCAGTACTTC
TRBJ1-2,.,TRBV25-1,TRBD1,CASSGSTGLEGYTF,TGCGCCAGCAGTGGATCGACAGGGCTGGAGGGCTACACCTTC
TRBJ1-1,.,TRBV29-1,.,CSDLRGRAEAFF,TGCAGCGACCTACGTGGACGGGCTGAAGCTTTCTTT
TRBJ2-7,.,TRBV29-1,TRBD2,CSVAPSGFSYEQYF,TGCAGCGTCGCCCCTAGCGGGTTCTCCTACGAGCAGTACTTC
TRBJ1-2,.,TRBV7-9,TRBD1,CASSDGTGIGYTF,TGTGCCAGCAGTGACGGGACAGGGATCGGCTACACCTTC
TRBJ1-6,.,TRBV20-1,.,CSAKRLGTNNSPLHF,TGCAGTGCCAAACGCCTCGGGACTAATAATTCACCCCTCCACTTT
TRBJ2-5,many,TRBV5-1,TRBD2,CASSPGLVRWETQYF,TGCGCCAGCAGCCCCGGACTAGTAAGATGGGAGACCCAGTACTTC
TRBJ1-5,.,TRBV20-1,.,CSVDSDTNQPQHF,TGCAGTGTTGACAGTGACACTAATCAGCCCCAGCATTTT
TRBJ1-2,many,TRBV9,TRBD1,CASSVEPRGQGYGYTF,TGTGCCAGCAGCGTAGAGCCCCGGGGACAGGGATACGGCTACACCTTC
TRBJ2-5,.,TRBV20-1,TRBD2,CSAWASGEETQYF,TGCAGTGCTTGGGCTAGCGGGGAAGAGACCCAGTACTTC
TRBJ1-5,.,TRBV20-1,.,CIPMRQGQGQPQHF,TGCATCCCGATGAGGCAGGGCCAAGGTCAGCCCCAGCATTTT
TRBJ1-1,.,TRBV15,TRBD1,CATSRDLQGVKRAFF,TGTGCCACCAGCAGAGATCTACAGGGGGTAAAAAGGGCTTTCTTT
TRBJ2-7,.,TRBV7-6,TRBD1,CASSFGQGKGEQYF,TGTGCCAGCAGCTTCGGACAGGGGAAGGGCGAGCAGTACTTC
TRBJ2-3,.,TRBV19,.,CACGPSRTGVGDTQYF,TGTGCCTGTGGACCTTCCCGGACCGGAGTGGGAGATACGCAGTATTTT
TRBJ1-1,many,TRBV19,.,CASSTGLWNTEAFF,TGTGCCAGTAGTACCGGACTTTGGAACACTGAAGCTTTCTTT
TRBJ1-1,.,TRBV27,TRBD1,CASSLDRINTEAFF,TGTGCCAGCAGTTTGGACAGGATAAACACTGAAGCTTTCTTT
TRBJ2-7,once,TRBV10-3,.,CAIGTGVNYEQYF,TGTGCCATAGGAACTGGAGTGAACTACGAGCAGTACTTC
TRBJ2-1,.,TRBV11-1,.,CASSSGPKSYNEQFF,TGTGCCAGCAGCTCCGGGCCCAAGTCCTACAATGAGCAGTTCTTC
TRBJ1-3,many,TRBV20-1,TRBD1,CSARAFRGVNTIYF,TGCAGTGCTAGAGCCTTCAGGGGGGTAAACACCATATATTTT
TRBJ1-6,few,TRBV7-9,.,CASSHGRPADSPLHF,TGTGCCAGCAGCCACGGACGGCCGGCGGACTCACCCCTCCACTTT
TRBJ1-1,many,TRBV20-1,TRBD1,CSAAQGTGNTEAFF,TGCAGTGCCGCGCAGGGGACAGGAAACACTGAAGCTTTCTTT
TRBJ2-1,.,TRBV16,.,CASRAAIEQFF,TGTGCCAGCAGAGCGGCGATTGAGCAGTTCTTC
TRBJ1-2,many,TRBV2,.,CASSGKIHLYGYTF,TGTGCCAGCAGTGGAAAGATCCACTTATATGGCTACACCTTC
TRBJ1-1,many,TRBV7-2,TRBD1,CASSRSQGAEAFF,TGTGCCAGCAGCCGATCACAGGGGGCTGAAGCTTTCTTT
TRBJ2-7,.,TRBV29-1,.,CSSYSMGSSYEQYF,TGCAGCAGTTACTCGATGGGCAGCTCCTACGAGCAGTACTTC
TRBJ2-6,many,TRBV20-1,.,CSARDSEGAGANVLTF,TGCAGTGCTAGAGATTCTGAGGGCGCTGGGGCCAACGTCCTGACTTTC
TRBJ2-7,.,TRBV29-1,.,CSGTRASYEQYF,TGCAGCGGGACCAGAGCGTCGTACGAGCAGTACTTC
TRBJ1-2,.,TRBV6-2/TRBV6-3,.,CAGSLPGQTYGYTF,TGTGCCGGCAGTTTGCCCGGGCAGACGTATGGCTACACCTTC
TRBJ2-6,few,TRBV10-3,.,CAALRGSGANVLTF,TGTGCCGCCCTCCGTGGGTCTGGGGCCAACGTCCTGACTTTC
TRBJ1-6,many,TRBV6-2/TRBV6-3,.,CASRQVGVSPLHF,TGTGCCAGCAGACAGGTCGGGGTTTCACCCCTCCACTTT